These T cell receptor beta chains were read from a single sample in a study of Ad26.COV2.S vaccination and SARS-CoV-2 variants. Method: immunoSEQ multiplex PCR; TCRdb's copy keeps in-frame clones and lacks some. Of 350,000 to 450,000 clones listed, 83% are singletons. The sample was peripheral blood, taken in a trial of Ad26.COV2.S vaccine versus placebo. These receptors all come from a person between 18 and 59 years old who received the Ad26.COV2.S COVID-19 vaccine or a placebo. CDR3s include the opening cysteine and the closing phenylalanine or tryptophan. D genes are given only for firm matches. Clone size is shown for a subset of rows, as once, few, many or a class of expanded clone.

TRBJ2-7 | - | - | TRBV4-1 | CASSQDRDPTYEQYF | TGCGCCAGCAGCCAAGATCGGGATCCTACCTACGAGCAGTACTTC
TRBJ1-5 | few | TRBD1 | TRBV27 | CASGTGLQPQHF | TGTGCCTCGGGGACAGGTCTCCAGCCCCAGCATTTT
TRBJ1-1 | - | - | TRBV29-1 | CSVVTGMNTEAFF | TGCAGCGTTGTGACGGGCATGAACACTGAAGCTTTCTTT
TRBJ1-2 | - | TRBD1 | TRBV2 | CASYRDSLDGYTF | TGTGCCAGTTACCGGGACAGTCTCGATGGCTACACCTTC
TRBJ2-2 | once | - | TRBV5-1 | CASRIWPANTGELFF | TGCGCCAGCAGGATATGGCCGGCGAACACCGGGGAGCTGTTTTTT
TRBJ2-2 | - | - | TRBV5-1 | CASSNQAPNTGELFF | TGCGCCAGCAGCAATCAGGCCCCGAACACCGGGGAGCTGTTTTTT
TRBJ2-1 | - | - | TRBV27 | CASSHRVYNEQFF | TGTGCCAGCAGTCACCGGGTTTACAATGAGCAGTTCTTC
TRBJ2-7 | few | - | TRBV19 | CASSSPIRDYEQYF | TGTGCCAGTAGTAGCCCCATAAGGGACTACGAGCAGTACTTC
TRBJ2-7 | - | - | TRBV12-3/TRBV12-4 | CASSFQYEQYF | TGTGCCAGCAGTTTCCAGTACGAGCAGTACTTC
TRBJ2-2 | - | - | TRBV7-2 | CASSFAGSNTGELFF | TGTGCCAGCAGCTTTGCGGGGTCGAACACCGGGGAGCTGTTTTTT
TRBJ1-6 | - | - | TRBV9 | CASSVAAAGPPLHF | TGTGCCAGCAGCGTAGCGGCAGCGGGTCCACCCCTCCACTTT
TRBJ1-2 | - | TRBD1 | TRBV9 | CASDGTGLSF | TGTGCCAGCGACGGGACAGGCCTCTCCTTC
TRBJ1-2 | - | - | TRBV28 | CASSPSNYGYTF | TGTGCCAGTTCCCCTTCTAACTATGGCTACACCTTC
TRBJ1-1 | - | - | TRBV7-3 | CASSLTKNTEAFF | TGTGCCAGCAGCCTTACAAAGAACACTGAAGCTTTCTTT
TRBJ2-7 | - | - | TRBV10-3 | CAIRPGEGAAGPYEQYF | TGTGCCATCAGGCCCGGAGAGGGCGCGGCAGGGCCCTACGAGCAGTACTTC
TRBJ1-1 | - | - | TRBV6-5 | CASVRHLNTEAFF | TGTGCCAGCGTTAGACACCTGAACACTGAAGCTTTCTTT
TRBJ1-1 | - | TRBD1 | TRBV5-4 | CASRSGTGANTEAFF | TGTGCCAGCAGGAGCGGGACAGGGGCGAACACTGAAGCTTTCTTT
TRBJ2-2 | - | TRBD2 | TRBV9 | CASSALAGGAGELFF | TGTGCCAGCAGCGCCTTAGCGGGGGGCGCCGGGGAGCTGTTTTTT
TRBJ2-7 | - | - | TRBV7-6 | CASSLGRSYEQYF | TGTGCCAGCAGCTTAGGGAGATCCTACGAGCAGTACTTC
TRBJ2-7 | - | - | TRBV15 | CATSRDRTGSYEQYF | TGTGCCACCAGCAGAGATCGGACCGGCTCCTACGAGCAGTACTTC
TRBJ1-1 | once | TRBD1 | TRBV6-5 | CASSLRTGKTEAFF | TGTGCCAGCAGTCTCCGGACAGGGAAGACTGAAGCTTTCTTT
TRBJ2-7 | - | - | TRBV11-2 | CASSLIGNYEQYF | TGTGCCAGCAGCTTAATTGGTAACTACGAGCAGTACTTC
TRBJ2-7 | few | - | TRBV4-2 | CASSLAVSYEQYF | TGTGCCAGCAGCCTTGCAGTCTCCTACGAGCAGTACTTC
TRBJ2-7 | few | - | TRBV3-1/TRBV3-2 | CASSPLHKGYEQYF | TGTGCCAGCAGCCCCCTCCACAAGGGTTACGAGCAGTACTTC
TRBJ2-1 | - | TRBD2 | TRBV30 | CAWSVGGSGDNEQFF | TGTGCCTGGAGTGTAGGTGGTAGCGGGGACAATGAGCAGTTCTTC
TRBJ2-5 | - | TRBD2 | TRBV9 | CARAGLRETQYF | TGTGCCAGAGCGGGGTTGAGGGAGACCCAGTACTTC
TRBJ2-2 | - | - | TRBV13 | CASSLRFRRAGSTGELFF | TGTGCCAGCAGCCTTCGTTTTCGTAGAGCAGGGAGCACCGGGGAGCTGTTTTTT
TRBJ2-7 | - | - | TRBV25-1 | CASSEIPYEQYF | TGTGCCAGCAGTGAAATCCCCTACGAGCAGTACTTC
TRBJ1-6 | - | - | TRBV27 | CASSLSEGPLHF | TGTGCCAGCAGTTTATCGGAAGGACCCCTCCACTTT
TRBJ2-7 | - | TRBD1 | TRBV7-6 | CASSLGTGEEQYF | TGTGCCAGCAGCTTAGGAACAGGGGAAGAGCAGTACTTC
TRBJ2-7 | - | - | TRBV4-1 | CASSRWPRTASYEQYF | TGCGCCAGCAGCCGCTGGCCCCGGACAGCCTCCTACGAGCAGTACTTC
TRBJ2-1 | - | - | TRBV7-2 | CASSLQHKDEQFF | TGTGCCAGCAGCTTACAACACAAGGATGAGCAGTTCTTC
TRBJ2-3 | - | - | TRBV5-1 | CASSSSSTDTQYF | TGCGCCAGCAGCTCGTCTAGCACAGATACGCAGTATTTT
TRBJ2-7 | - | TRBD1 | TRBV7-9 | CASSSSTGIWEQYF | TGTGCCAGCAGCTCGTCGACAGGGATTTGGGAGCAGTACTTC
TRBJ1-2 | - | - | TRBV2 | CASSSTPNYGYTF | TGTGCCAGCAGCTCGACCCCTAACTATGGCTACACCTTC
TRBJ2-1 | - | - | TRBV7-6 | CASSSIRKANEQFF | TGTGCCAGCAGCTCCATCCGGAAGGCTAATGAGCAGTTCTTC
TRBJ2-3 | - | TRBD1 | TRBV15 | CATSRVRTGTVWTQYF | TGTGCCACCAGCAGAGTGCGGACCGGGACAGTGTGGACGCAGTATTTT
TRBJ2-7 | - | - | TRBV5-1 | CASSLEARMGASLSYEQYF | TGCGCCAGCAGCTTGGAAGCGCGGATGGGGGCGAGCCTCTCCTACGAGCAGTACTTC
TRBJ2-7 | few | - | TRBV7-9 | CASSFQGRSYEQYF | TGTGCCAGCAGCTTCCAGGGCAGGTCCTACGAGCAGTACTTC
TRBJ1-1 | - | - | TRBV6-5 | CASSLIRVSTEAFF | TGTGCCAGCAGTTTAATAAGGGTGAGCACTGAAGCTTTCTTT
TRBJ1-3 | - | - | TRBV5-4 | CASSTYRGNTIYF | TGTGCCAGCAGCACCTACAGGGGAAACACCATATATTTT